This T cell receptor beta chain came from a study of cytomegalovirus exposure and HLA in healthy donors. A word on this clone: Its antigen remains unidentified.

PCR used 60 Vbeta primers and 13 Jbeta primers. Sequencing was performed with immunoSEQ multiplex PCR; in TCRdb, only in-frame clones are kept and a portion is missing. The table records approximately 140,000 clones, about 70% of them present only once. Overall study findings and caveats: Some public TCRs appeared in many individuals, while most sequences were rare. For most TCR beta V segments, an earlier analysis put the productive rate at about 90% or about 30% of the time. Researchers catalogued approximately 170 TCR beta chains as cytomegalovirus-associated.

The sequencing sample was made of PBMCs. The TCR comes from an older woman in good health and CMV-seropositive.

Written as DNA, the CDR3 is TGTGCCAGCAGTCCTACAGGGGGCAGCAATCAGCCCCAGCATTTT. It translates to CASSPTGGSNQPQHF. The rearrangement joins TRBV6-5 to TRBJ1-5; 9 positions agree with TRBD1. The CDR3 spans 15 residues. CDR1 and CDR2 (germline): MNHEY, SVGAGI. Germline trimming cut 5 bases from V and 1 base from J; bases unmatched to any gene: 3.